The subject of this entry is one T cell receptor (beta chain). This sample is drawn from a study of T cell changes during pregnancy in multiple sclerosis. This CDR3 spans 15 amino acids. The V gene lost 0 bases and the J gene lost 1 base, with 6 bases spanning the gap. The germline CDR1 and CDR2 sequences are LNHDA and SQIVND (reference sequence). Using immunoSEQ multiplex PCR, the repertoire was profiled, and TCRdb retains in-frame clones only, with some absent. Found here are over 55,000 clones, around 92% of them singletons; the top ten hold around 2.5%. The chain carries TRBV19 and TRBJ2-2; D ambiguous. The TCR originated in a female donor with multiple sclerosis, enrolled in a pregnancy study. The source was peripheral blood, collected in the first trimester of pregnancy. The CDR3 sequence is CASSIDRRNTGELFF. The CDR3 coding sequence is TGTGCCAGTAGTATAGACAGGCGGAACACCGGGGAGCTGTTTTTT.